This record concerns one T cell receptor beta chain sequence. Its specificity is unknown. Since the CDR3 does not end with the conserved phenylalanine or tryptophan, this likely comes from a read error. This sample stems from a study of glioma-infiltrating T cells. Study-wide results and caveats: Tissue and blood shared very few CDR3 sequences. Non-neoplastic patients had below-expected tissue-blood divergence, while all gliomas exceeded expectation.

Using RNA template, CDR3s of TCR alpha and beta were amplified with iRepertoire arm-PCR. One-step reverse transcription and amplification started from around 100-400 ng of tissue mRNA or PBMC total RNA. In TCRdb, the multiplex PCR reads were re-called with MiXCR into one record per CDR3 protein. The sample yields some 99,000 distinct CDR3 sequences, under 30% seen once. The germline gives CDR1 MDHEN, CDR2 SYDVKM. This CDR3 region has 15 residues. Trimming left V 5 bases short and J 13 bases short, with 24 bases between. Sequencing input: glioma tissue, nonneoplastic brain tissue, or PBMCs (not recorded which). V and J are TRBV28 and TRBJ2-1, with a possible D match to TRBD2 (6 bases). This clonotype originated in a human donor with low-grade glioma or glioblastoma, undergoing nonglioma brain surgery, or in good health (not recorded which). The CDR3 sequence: CASSVNFAGYNAQFL. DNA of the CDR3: TGTGCCAGCAGTGTAAACTTTGCGGGATACAATGCTCAGTTCCTC.